These T cell receptor beta chains were read from a single sample in a study of Ad26.COV2.S vaccination and SARS-CoV-2 variants. Sequenced by immunoSEQ multiplex PCR; TCRdb stores in-frame clones only, minus some. The repertoire includes about 350,000 clones, approximately 90% of them detected once, and roughly 5% sits in the top ten. Sequenced material: peripheral blood, taken in a trial of Ad26.COV2.S vaccine versus placebo. The origin of the receptors is a person aged 18-65 years who received the Ad26.COV2.S COVID-19 vaccine or a placebo. Each CDR3 is given with its conserved first and last residue. The D gene is left open where the match is weak. The size field is filled for only some rows; it gives once, few, many or a size class.

TRBV11-1,TRBJ1-2,.,.,TGTGCCAGCAGCTCACGGGTGGGCTATGGCTACACCTTC,CASSSRVGYGYTF
TRBV19,TRBJ2-7,once,TRBD1,TGTGCCAGTAGTCGGGGGACAGGCTACGAGCAGTACTTC,CASSRGTGYEQYF
TRBV6-1,TRBJ2-1,.,.,TGTGCCAGCAGTGAACACCCTAGGCAGAACCGCAATGAGCAGTTCTTC,CASSEHPRQNRNEQFF
TRBV28,TRBJ2-1,.,.,TGTGCCAGCAGTCGCTTCCCTAGTAAGGGCCCCTACAATGAGCAGTTCTTC,CASSRFPSKGPYNEQFF
TRBV27,TRBJ2-1,.,TRBD1,TGTGCCAGCAGTTTAAGGGACAGGCGTAAGAATGAGCAGTTCTTC,CASSLRDRRKNEQFF
TRBV5-4,TRBJ2-5,.,.,TGTGCCAGCAGCTCAGATGAGACCCAGTACTTC,CASSSDETQYF
TRBV7-8,TRBJ2-7,.,TRBD2,TGTGCCAGCAGCTTAGGCGGGGGGCGCGTATCCTACGAGCAGTACTTC,CASSLGGGRVSYEQYF
TRBV28,TRBJ2-1,.,TRBD2,TGTGCCAGCAGTTTAGTGCTAGCGGGAGGCCATGAGCAGTTCTTC,CASSLVLAGGHEQFF
TRBV30,TRBJ2-3,.,.,TGTGCCGGCGACCCAGGGGGGGCGGATACGCAGTATTTT,CAGDPGGADTQYF
TRBV27,TRBJ2-7,.,.,TGTGCCAGCAGGGGGTGGGGGGCGGACGGGGAGCAGTACTTC,CASRGWGADGEQYF
TRBV27,TRBJ2-1,.,.,TGTGCCAGCAGCGAATTACCCCCGGGACATCTCCAAAAGCATGAGCAGTTCTTC,CASSELPPGHLQKHEQFF
TRBV4-3,TRBJ2-7,.,.,TGCGCCAGCAGCCAAGGTCCGAATATTCGGACAGCGTCTTCCTACGAGCAGTACTTC,CASSQGPNIRTASSYEQYF
TRBV5-1,TRBJ2-7,.,.,TGCGCCAGCAGCTTGGGCGGACCCACCTACGAGCAGTACTTC,CASSLGGPTYEQYF
TRBV9,TRBJ1-6,.,.,TGTGCCAGCAGCTCCCGGGACAAAAGCTCCTATAATTCACCCCTCCACTTT,CASSSRDKSSYNSPLHF
TRBV7-9,TRBJ2-5,.,TRBD2,TGTGCCAGCAGCTTATACGTATTCCGTAGCGGGGGGCAAGAGACCCAGTACTTC,CASSLYVFRSGGQETQYF
TRBV7-6,TRBJ2-3,.,.,TGTGCCAGCAGCTCCTTGACAAATACGCAGTATTTT,CASSSLTNTQYF
TRBV19,TRBJ2-1,.,TRBD2,TGTGCCAGTAGTATTGGGCTAGCGGGAGGGAATGAGCAGTTCTTC,CASSIGLAGGNEQFF
TRBV7-2,TRBJ1-1,once,.,TGTGCCAGCAGCTTAGCTCCGGGCAGCATGAACACTGAAGCTTTCTTT,CASSLAPGSMNTEAFF
TRBV5-6,TRBJ2-1,.,.,TGTGCCAGCAGCTTGGGAAGCGGTGAGCAGTTCTTC,CASSLGSGEQFF
TRBV4-2,TRBJ2-3,.,TRBD1,TGTGCCAGCAGCCTTGGACAGGGGCACACAGATACGCAGTATTTT,CASSLGQGHTDTQYF